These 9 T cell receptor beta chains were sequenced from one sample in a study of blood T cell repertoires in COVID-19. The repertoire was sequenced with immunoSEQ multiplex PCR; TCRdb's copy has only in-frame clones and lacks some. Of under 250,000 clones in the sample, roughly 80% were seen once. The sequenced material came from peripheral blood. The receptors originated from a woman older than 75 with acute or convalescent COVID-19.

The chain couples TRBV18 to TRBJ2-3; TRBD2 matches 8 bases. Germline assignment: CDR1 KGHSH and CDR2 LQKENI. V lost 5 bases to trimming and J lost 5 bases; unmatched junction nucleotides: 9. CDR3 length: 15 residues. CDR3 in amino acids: CASSSSGGPGDTQYF. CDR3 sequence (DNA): TGTGCCAGCTCATCATCGGGAGGGCCGGGAGATACGCAGTATTTT.

The CDR3 DNA is TGCGCCAGCTCTCGGTGGGACAGGGCCCCACCCGGCGAGCAGTACTTC. This codes for CASSRWDRAPPGEQYF. The chain couples TRBV5-1 to TRBJ2-7, with 9 positions matching TRBD1. Looked up from germline, CDR1 is SGHRS and CDR2 is YFSETQ. J gave up 6 bases and V 7 bases, and 17 bases lay outside the gene matches. The CDR3 totals 16 residues.

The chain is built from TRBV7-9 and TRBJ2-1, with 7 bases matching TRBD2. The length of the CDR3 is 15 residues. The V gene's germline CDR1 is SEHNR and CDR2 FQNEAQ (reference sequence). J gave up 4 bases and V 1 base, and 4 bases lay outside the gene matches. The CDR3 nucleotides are TGTGCCAGCAGCTTAGACAGCGGGGCATACAATGAGCAGTTCTTC. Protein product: CASSLDSGAYNEQFF.

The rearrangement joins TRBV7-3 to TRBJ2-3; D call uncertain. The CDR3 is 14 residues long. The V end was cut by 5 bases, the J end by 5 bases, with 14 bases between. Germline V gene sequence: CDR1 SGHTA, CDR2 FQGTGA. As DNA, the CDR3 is TGTGCCAGCAGCCCGACCTCTAGAAAAGATACGCAGTATTTT. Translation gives CASSPTSRKDTQYF.

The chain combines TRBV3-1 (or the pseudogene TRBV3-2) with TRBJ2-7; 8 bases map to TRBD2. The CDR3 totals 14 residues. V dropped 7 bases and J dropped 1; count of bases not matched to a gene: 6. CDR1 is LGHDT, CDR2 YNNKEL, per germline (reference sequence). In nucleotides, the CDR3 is TGTGCCAGCACCCTGGGGACTAGATCCTACGAGCAGTACTTC. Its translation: CASTLGTRSYEQYF.

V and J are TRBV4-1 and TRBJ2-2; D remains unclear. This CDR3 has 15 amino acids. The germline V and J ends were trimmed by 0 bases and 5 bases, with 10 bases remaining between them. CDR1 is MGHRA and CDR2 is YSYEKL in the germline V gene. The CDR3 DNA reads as TGCGCCAGCAGCCAAGATTCGAGCAGGACCGGGGAGCTGTTTTTT. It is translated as CASSQDSSRTGELFF.

The DNA for the CDR3 is TGTGCCAGCAGCCCCCACCCAGGGGACACTGAAGCTTTCTTT. This translates into CASSPHPGDTEAFF. The chain combines TRBV7-2 with TRBJ1-1, with D perhaps matching TRBD1 (6 bases). Trimming shortened V by 5 bases and J by 3 bases, and 13 bases separated the two germline ends. The germline V gene encodes CDR1 SGHTA and CDR2 FQGNSA. CDR3 length: 14 residues.

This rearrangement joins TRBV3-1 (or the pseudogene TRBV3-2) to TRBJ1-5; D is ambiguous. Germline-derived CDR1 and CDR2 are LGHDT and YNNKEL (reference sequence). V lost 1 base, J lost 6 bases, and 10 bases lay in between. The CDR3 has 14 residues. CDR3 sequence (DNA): TGTGCCAGCAGCCAAGGGCAGGTCAGTCAGCCCCAGCATTTT. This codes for CASSQGQVSQPQHF.

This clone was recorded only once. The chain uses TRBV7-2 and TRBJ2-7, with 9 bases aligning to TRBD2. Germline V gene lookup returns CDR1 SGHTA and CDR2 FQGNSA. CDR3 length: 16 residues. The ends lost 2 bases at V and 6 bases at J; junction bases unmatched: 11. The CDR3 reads CASSLNAAGGAAEQYF. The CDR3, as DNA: TGTGCCAGCAGCTTAAACGCAGCGGGGGGAGCCGCCGAGCAGTACTTC.